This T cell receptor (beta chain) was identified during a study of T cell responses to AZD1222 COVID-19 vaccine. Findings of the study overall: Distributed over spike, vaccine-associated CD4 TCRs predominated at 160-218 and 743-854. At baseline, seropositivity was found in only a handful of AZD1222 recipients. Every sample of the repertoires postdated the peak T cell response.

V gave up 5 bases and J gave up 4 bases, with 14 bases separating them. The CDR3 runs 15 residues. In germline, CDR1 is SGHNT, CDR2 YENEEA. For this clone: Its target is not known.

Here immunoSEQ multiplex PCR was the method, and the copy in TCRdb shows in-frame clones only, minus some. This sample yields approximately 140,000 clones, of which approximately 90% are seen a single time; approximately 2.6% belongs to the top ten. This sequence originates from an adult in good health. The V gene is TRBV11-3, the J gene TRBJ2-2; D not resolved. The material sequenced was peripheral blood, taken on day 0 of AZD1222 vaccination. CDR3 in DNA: TGTGCCAGCAGCCCTCCCCGACACCGCACCGGGGAGCTGTTTTTT. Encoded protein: CASSPPRHRTGELFF.